The next 6 T cell receptor beta chains were all read from a single sample in a study of CD8+ T cells in alopecia areata. The authors extracted RNA and reverse transcribed it into cDNA as the sequencing template. The method was immunoSEQ multiplex PCR; TCRdb's version includes in-frame clones alone and lacks a portion of them. The table lists approximately 98,000 clones, approximately 59% of them singletons, with roughly 19% in the top ten. The sequenced material came from CD8+ T cells sorted from blood. The receptor source for this set is a human donor in good health.

As DNA, the CDR3 is TGCGCCAGCAGCCCCCCCATTGGCGCGACTAATGAAAAACTGTTTTTT. Translated: CASSPPIGATNEKLFF. This chain joins TRBV4-1 and TRBJ1-4, with D hard to call. Per germline, CDR1 MGHRA and CDR2 YSYEKL. There are 16 residues in the CDR3. V lost 4 bases and J lost 2, with 14 bases in between.

This clone came up many times. Different DNA sequences within this sample yield the same CDR3. J is TRBJ1-1 and V is TRBV7-9; D might be TRBD1 (6 bases). With 5 bases removed from V and 1 base from J, the gap between germline ends came to 11 bases. The germline V gene encodes CDR1 SEHNR and CDR2 FQNEAQ (reference sequence). The CDR3 spans 14 residues. CDR3 coding DNA: TGTGCCAGCAGCCTTGGACAGTCGAACACTGAAGCTTTCTTT. Translation: CASSLGQSNTEAFF.

This clone has a handful of counts. This CDR3 reads CASSQEGRGNTEAFF. The CDR3 DNA is TGCGCCAGCAGCCAAGAAGGCAGGGGGAACACTGAAGCTTTCTTT. This chain connects TRBV4-1 to TRBJ1-1; D is possibly TRBD1 (6 bases). Trimming took 0 bases from V and 1 from J, leaving 9 bases between them. From germline, CDR1 is MGHRA and CDR2 YSYEKL. This CDR3 contains 15 residues.

This clone has only a few counts. The V gene is TRBV5-4, the J gene TRBJ2-3; 8 bases map to TRBD2. Germline CDR1 SGHNT, CDR2 YYREEE (reference sequence). V trimming: 3 bases; J trimming: 4 bases; junction bases outside the gene matches: 10. CDR3 length equals 16 residues. CDR3 in DNA: TGTGCCAGCAGCTACGTCGGGGGGGGCGGCCCAGATACGCAGTATTTT. Amino acids: CASSYVGGGGPDTQYF.

This clone has a single count. The chain couples TRBV7-9 to TRBJ2-3; the match to TRBD1 covers 8 bases. Trimming at V came to 7 bases and at J to 5 bases, leaving 14 bases not matched to a gene. The CDR3 loop spans 16 amino acids. CDR1 is SEHNR, CDR2 FQNEAQ, per germline (reference sequence). CDR3 sequence reads: CASTFILDRAIDTQYF. The DNA for the CDR3 is TGTGCCAGCACCTTCATACTGGACAGGGCGATAGATACGCAGTATTTT.

This rearrangement joins TRBV18 to TRBJ2-3; D is undetermined. CDR1 and CDR2 from the germline V gene are KGHSH and LQKENI. This CDR3 contains 13 residues. Trimming stripped 2 bases from V and 3 bases from J, with 6 bases between. The CDR3 DNA sequence: TGTGCCAGCTCACCATTAACGACAGATACGCAGTATTTT. It encodes CASSPLTTDTQYF.